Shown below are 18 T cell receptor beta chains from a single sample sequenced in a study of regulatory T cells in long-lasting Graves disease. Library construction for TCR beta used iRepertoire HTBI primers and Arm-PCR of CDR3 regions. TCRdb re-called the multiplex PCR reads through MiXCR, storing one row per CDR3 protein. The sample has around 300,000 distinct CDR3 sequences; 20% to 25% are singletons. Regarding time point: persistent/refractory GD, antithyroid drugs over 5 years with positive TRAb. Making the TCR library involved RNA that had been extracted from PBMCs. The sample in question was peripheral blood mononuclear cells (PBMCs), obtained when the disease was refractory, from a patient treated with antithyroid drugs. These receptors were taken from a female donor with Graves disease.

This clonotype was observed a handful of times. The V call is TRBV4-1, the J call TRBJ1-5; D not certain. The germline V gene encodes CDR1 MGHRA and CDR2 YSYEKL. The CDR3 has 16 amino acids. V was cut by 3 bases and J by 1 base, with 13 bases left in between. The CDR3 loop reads CASSQYSVESNQPQHF. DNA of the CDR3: TGCGCCAGCAGCCAGTATAGCGTGGAAAGCAATCAGCCCCAGCATTTT.

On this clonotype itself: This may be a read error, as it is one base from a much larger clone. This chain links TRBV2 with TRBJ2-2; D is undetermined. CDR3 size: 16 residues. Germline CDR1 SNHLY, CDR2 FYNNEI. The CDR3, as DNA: TGTGCCAGCAGTGTTTTTAGTGTAGGGAACGCCGGGGAGCTGTTTTTT. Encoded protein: CASSVFSVGNAGELFF.

This CDR3 reads CASSLGDNTQETQYF. CDR3 sequence (DNA): TGTGCCAGCAGCTTAGGGGACAACACTCAAGAGACCCAGTACTTC. J is TRBJ2-5 and V is TRBV7-9, with D possibly matching TRBD1 (6 bases). Germline-derived CDR1 and CDR2 are SEHNR and FQNEAQ (reference sequence). The CDR3 sequence is 15 residues long. V lost 1 base, J lost 2 bases, and 11 bases lay in between.

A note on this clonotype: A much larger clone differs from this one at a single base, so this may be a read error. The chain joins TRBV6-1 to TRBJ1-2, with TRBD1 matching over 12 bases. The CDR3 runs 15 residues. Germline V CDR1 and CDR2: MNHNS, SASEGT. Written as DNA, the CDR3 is TGTGTCAGCGAGGGGACAGGGGGCTTAAGAGATGGCTACACCTTC. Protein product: CVSEGTGGLRDGYTF.

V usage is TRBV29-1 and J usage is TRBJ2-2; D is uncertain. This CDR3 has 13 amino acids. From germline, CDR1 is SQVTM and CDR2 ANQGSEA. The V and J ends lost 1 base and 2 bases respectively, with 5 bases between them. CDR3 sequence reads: CSVEAENTGELFF. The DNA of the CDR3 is TGCAGCGTTGAAGCGGAAAACACCGGGGAGCTGTTTTTT.

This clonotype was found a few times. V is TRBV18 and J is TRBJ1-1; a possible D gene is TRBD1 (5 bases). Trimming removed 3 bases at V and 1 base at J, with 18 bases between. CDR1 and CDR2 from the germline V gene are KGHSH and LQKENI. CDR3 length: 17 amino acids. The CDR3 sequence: CASSPQGTDISNTEAFF. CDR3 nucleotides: TGTGCCAGCTCACCTCAAGGGACGGACATTTCGAACACTGAAGCTTTCTTT.

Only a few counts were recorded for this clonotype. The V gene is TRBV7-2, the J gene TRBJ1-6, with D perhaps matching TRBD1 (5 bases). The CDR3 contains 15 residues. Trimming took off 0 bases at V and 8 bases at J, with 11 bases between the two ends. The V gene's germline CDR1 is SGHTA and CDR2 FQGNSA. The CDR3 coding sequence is TGTGCCAGCAGCTTAGCAGGGGTTATCGATTCACCCCTCCACTTT. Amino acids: CASSLAGVIDSPLHF.

The CDR3 coding sequence is TGTGCCAGCAGTTCGAGGGGACAGAACTATCAGCCCCAGCATTTT. Amino acids: CASSSRGQNYQPQHF. The chain couples TRBV6-5 to TRBJ1-5, with TRBD1 matching over 7 bases. From germline, CDR1 is MNHEY and CDR2 SVGAGI. This CDR3 region has 15 residues. The trim removed 4 bases at V and 5 bases at J, leaving 8 bases unmatched.

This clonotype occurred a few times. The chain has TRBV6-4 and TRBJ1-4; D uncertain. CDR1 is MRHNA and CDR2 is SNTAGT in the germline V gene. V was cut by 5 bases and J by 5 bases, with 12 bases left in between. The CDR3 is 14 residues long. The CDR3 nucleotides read TGTGCCAGCAGTTACGGAAAGCTAAATGAAAAACTGTTTTTT. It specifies CASSYGKLNEKLFF.

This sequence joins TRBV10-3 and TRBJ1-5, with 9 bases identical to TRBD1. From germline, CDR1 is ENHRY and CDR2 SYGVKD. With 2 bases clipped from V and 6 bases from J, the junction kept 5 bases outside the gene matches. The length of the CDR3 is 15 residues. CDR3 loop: CAISEVPGQGQPQHF. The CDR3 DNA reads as TGTGCCATCAGTGAGGTGCCGGGACAGGGTCAGCCCCAGCATTTT.

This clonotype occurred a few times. CDR3 amino acids: CASSLRGGQGASYGYTF. Here the CDR3 DNA reads TGTGCCAGCAGCTTAAGGGGGGGACAGGGGGCGAGCTATGGCTACACCTTC. The chain uses TRBV7-9 and TRBJ1-2; 12 nucleotides line up with TRBD1. The CDR3 contains 17 residues. Germline V gives CDR1 SEHNR, CDR2 FQNEAQ (reference sequence). Losses at the gene ends were 2 bases for V and 4 bases for J; bases not matched to a gene: 8.

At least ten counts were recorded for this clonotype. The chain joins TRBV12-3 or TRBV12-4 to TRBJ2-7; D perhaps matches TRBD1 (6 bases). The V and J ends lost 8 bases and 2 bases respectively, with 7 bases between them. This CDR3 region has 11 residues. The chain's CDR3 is CASGQTYEQYF. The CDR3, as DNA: TGTGCCAGCGGACAGACCTACGAGCAGTACTTC.

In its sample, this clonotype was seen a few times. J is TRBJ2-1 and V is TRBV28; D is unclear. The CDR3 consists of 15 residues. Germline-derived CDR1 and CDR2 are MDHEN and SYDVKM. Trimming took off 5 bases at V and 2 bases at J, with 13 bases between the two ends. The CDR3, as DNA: TGTGCCAGCAGTCCCTATAGGTCCCCCTACAATGAGCAGTTCTTC. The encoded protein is CASSPYRSPYNEQFF. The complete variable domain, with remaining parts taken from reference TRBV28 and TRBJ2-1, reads DVKVTQSSRYLVKRTGEKVFLECVQDMDHENMFWYRQDPGLGLRLIYFSYDVKMKEKGDIPEGYSVSREKKERFSLILESASTNQTSMYLCASSPYRSPYNEQFFGPGTRLTVL.

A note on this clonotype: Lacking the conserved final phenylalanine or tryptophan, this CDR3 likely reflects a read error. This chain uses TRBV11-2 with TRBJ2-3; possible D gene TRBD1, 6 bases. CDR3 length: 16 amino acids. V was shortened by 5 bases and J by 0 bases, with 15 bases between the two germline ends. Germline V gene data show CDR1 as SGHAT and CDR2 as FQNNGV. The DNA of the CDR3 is TGTGCCAGCAGCACCCGACAGGTTCTTAGCACAGATACGCAGTATTCT. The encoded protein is CASSTRQVLSTDTQYS.

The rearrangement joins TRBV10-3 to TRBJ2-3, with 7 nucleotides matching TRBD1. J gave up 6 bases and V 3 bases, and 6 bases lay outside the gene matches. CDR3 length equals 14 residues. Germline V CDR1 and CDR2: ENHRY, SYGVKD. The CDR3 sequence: CAISEIGQVDTQYF. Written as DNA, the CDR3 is TGTGCCATCAGTGAAATCGGACAGGTCGATACGCAGTATTTT.

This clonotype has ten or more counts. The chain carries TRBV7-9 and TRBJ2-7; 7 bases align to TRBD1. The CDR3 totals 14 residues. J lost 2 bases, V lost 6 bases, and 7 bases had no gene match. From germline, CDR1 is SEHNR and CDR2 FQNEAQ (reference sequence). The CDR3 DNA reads TGTGCCAGCAGGCGTACGGGACAGACCTACGAGCAGTACTTC. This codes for CASRRTGQTYEQYF.

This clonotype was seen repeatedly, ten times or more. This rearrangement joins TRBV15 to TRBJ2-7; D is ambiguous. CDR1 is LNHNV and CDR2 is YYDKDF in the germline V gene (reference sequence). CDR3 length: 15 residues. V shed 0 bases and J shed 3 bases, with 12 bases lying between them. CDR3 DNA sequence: TGTGCCACCAGCAGAGATCGACTGGAAGACTACGAGCAGTACTTC. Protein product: CATSRDRLEDYEQYF.

CDR3 DNA sequence: TGTGCCAGCAGTATGCTAGCGGGAGTGGGTGACGAGCAGTACTTC. Its protein product is CASSMLAGVGDEQYF. This chain joins TRBV25-1 and TRBJ2-7; the match to TRBD2 covers 10 bases. There are 15 residues in the CDR3. Germline CDR1 reads MGHDK; CDR2 reads SYGVNS. J was trimmed by 5 bases and V by 5 bases; bases with no gene match: 9.